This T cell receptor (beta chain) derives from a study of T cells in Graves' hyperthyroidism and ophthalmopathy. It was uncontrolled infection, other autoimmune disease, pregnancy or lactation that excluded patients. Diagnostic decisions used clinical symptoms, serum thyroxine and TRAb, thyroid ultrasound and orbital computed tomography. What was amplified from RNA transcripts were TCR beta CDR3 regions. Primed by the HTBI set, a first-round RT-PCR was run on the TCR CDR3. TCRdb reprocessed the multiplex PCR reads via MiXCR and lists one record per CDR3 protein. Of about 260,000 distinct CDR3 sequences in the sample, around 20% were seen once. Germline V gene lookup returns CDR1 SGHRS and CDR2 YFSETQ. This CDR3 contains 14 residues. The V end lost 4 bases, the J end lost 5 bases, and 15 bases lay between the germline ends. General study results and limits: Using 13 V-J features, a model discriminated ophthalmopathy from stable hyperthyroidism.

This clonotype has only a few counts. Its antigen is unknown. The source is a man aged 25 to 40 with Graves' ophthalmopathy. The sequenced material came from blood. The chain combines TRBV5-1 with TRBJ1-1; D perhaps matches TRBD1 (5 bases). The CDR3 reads CASSRGEGSTEAFF. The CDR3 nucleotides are TGCGCCAGCAGCCGGGGGGAGGGAAGTACTGAAGCTTTCTTT.